The clone carrying this TCR beta chain was recorded at least ten times. Its target is unknown. Per germline, CDR1 SEHNR and CDR2 FQNEAQ (reference sequence). There are 11 residues in the CDR3. Trimming removed 10 bases at V and 3 bases at J, with 9 bases between. This sample was included in a study of T cells in Graves' hyperthyroidism and ophthalmopathy. The study, taken as a whole, reports: Within blood appeared most thyroid clonotypes that had expanded above 0.001.

Amplification of TCR beta CDR3 regions was performed using RNA transcripts as template. First-round RT-PCR with HTBI primers amplified the TCR CDR3 region. TCRdb used MiXCR to reprocess the multiplex PCR reads, holding one entry per CDR3 protein. The sample yields about 560,000 distinct CDR3 sequences, under 60% seen once. Absence of ophthalmopathy progression within 18 months defined stable Graves' hyperthyroidism. A patient was excluded if there was uncontrolled infection, other autoimmune disease, pregnancy or lactation. The chain recombines TRBV7-9 with TRBJ1-1; D might be TRBD1 (5 bases). Sequenced sample: peripheral blood or thyroid tissue (not recorded which). The TCR sequence derives from a woman aged 18 to 35 with Graves' hyperthyroidism. Here the CDR3 reads CATKGDTEAFF. In nucleotides, the CDR3 is TGTGCCACAAAAGGGGACACTGAAGCTTTCTTT.